This is a list of T cell receptor beta chains from one sample in a study of T-cell memory formation after mild COVID-19. Each CDR3 protein is one row after TCRdb ran MiXCR on the 5' RACE reads. The sample has 560,000 or so distinct CDR3 sequences, 15% to 20% seen once. Specimen: PBMCs or a T cell subset sorted from them (not recorded which). These receptors originate from an adult woman who had mild COVID-19 (a few samples of this study predate the infection). Cell type and time point are not known. CDR3s include the opening cysteine and the closing phenylalanine or tryptophan. D genes are given only for firm matches. Rows may omit the clone size; those that give it use once, few, many or a size class.

V gene,J gene,clone size,D gene,CDR3 length,CDR3 DNA,CDR3 protein
TRBV28,TRBJ2-7,.,TRBD1,15,TGTGCCAGCAGTTTAGCGGGACAGGGTGGCTACGAGCAGTACTTC,CASSLAGQGGYEQYF
TRBV11-3,TRBJ2-7,few,TRBD1,16,TGTGCCAGCAGCCCACCGATCAAGGACAGGCCCTACGAGCAGTACTTC,CASSPPIKDRPYEQYF
TRBV3-1,TRBJ1-3,few,.,15,TGTGCCAGCAGCCACCGATCCGGGTCCGGAAACACCATATATTTT,CASSHRSGSGNTIYF
TRBV5-1,TRBJ2-1,few,TRBD2,19,TGCGCCAGCAGCCCCACTGGACTAGCGGGGGGCTCCTCCTACAATGAGCAGTTCTTC,CASSPTGLAGGSSYNEQFF
TRBV19,TRBJ1-1,.,.,15,TGTGCCACCAACTCCGGGACACCCATGAACACTGAAGCTTTCTTT,CATNSGTPMNTEAFF
TRBV24-1,TRBJ1-2,.,TRBD1,15,TGTGCCACCAGTGACCAGGGACAGAGAAACGGAGGCTACACCTTC,CATSDQGQRNGGYTF
TRBV7-8,TRBJ1-5,many,TRBD1,15,TGTGCCAGCAGCTACGGACAGGGGGACAATCAGCCCCAGCATTTT,CASSYGQGDNQPQHF
TRBV5-1,TRBJ2-3,few,TRBD2,17,TGCGCCAGCAGCGAGGGACTAGCGGGAGCAGGCACAGATACGCAGTATTTT,CASSEGLAGAGTDTQYF
TRBV7-6,TRBJ2-5,.,.,13,TGTGCCAGCAGTCGTAGACTAGAAGAGACCCAGTACTTC,CASSRRLEETQYF
TRBV12-1,TRBJ2-7,.,.,13,TGTGCCAGCAGCCTCGGACTAGCGGGAGGATCGCACTTC,CASSLGLAGGSHF
TRBV29-1,TRBJ1-2,few,.,13,TGCAGCGTTGAATATGGGCTTTCGTATGGCTACACCTTC,CSVEYGLSYGYTF
TRBV2,TRBJ1-2,.,.,13,TGTGCCAGCACCACGGGGGGGGCCAGTGGCTACACCTTC,CASTTGGASGYTF
TRBV7-2,TRBJ1-2,.,.,16,TGTGCCAGCAGCCGAAAGGCAGGGATCACAAACTATGGCTACACCTTC,CASSRKAGITNYGYTF
TRBV6-2/TRBV6-3,TRBJ1-1,few,TRBD1,14,TGTGCCAGCAGTTGGGGACAGCAGAACACTGAAGCTTTCTTT,CASSWGQQNTEAFF
TRBV5-1,TRBJ2-1,.,TRBD2,15,TGCGCCAGCAGCCTCCCCGGGACTAGCATTAAAGAGCAGTTCTTC,CASSLPGTSIKEQFF
TRBV5-4,TRBJ2-7,.,.,15,TGTGCCAGCAGCCCGGGGGGCACTTACCTCTACGAGCAGTACTTC,CASSPGGTYLYEQYF
TRBV12-3/TRBV12-4,TRBJ1-4,few,TRBD1,16,TGTGCCAGCAGTTTCCGGACAGGGGCGGTTAATGAAAAACTGTTTTTT,CASSFRTGAVNEKLFF
TRBV6-4,TRBJ1-1,.,TRBD1,14,TGTGCCACCATCCCAGCAGGGGGGAACACTGAAGCTTTCTTT,CATIPAGGNTEAFF
TRBV5-1,TRBJ2-7,.,TRBD1,14,TGCGCCAGCAGCCAGGGACAGAGAGTCTACGAGCAGTACTTC,CASSQGQRVYEQYF
TRBV10-3,TRBJ2-7,few,.,14,TGTGCCATCAGTCAGGACAGCCCGACCTACGAGCAGTACTTC,CAISQDSPTYEQYF
TRBV20-1,TRBJ1-5,few,.,14,TGCAGTGCTAGAGAAGGGTATAGCAATCAGCCCCAGCATTTT,CSAREGYSNQPQHF
TRBV2,TRBJ1-4,.,.,13,TGTGCCAGCAGTGAGTCCGGGACATCGAAACTGTTTTTT,CASSESGTSKLFF